Detailed here is one TCR beta chain. No antigen is known for it. The data stem from a study of siplizumab effects on memory and regulatory T cells. Each sample had roughly 10^5 TCR templates assayed. This table comes from immunoSEQ multiplex PCR, and its TCRdb copy is limited to in-frame clones, with some not included. The data hold under 140,000 clones, with roughly 92% observed a single time. The CDR3 is 14 residues long. Trimming removed 5 bases at V and 0 bases at J, with 11 bases between. The germline V gene encodes CDR1 SGHAT and CDR2 FQNNGV. The study's findings and limits: The alloreactive clones that mapped to unstimulated subsets made up only a minor fraction.

The sample was CD4+ T cells sorted from blood. V usage is TRBV11-2 and J usage is TRBJ2-7, with D uncertain. This TCR came from a human donor in good health. The CDR3 DNA reads TGTGCCAGCAGCCTCTACGGGCCCTCCTACGAGCAGTACTTC. It codes for CASSLYGPSYEQYF.